This TCR beta chain was observed in a study of blood T cell repertoires in COVID-19 (dated by TCRdb to 2018 to 2021). Describing the broader study: Samples from collaborators originated in the United States, Italy and Spain and spanned both the acute and convalescent phases of COVID-19. The material from the prospective study consisted of cDNA or gDNA derived from T cells, B-cell-depleted T cells, or PBMCs. Deeply sampled blood TCRbeta repertoires from subjects exposed to, actively infected with, or recovered from COVID-19 were included in the dataset. The repertoires were released in a freely available public database meant as a resource for research on the immune response to SARS-CoV-2. The samples were drawn from two sources: the first 160 participants of the ongoing ImmuneRACE study, and over 1,000 subjects contributed by 6 global collaborators. A de-identified subject ID, COVID-19 status, age in years and sex were almost always included in the sample metadata. Where available, HLA class I and class II types were taken from metadata supplied by the sample provider and were not determined by assay-based typing. What the work shows at the level of the full study, not this receptor alone: The amount of clinical and demographic metadata varied by source and participant and was provided uncurated.

The immunoSEQ Assay, a bias-controlled multiplex PCR, was used to amplify TCRbeta CDR3 regions from genomic DNA. The authors' analysis ran thus. The number of nucleated cells in each sample was estimated by amplification of reference gene primers within the assay. To quantify the absolute abundance of each unique TCRbeta CDR3 rearrangement, sequence reads were collapsed and filtered. For each sample, productive Simpson clonality was calculated by taking the square root of Simpson's diversity index across productive rearrangements. TCRdb limited this immuneACCESS table to in-frame rearrangements with V and J called. A share of clones is missing; checked studies link under half to unresolved V genes, and the rest is unexplained. V, J and clone size derive from that table, while D and trimming were established from the DNA sequence. This sample lists approximately 90,000 clones; approximately 80% were detected once. The top ten constitute 6.3% of the sample.

In this sample, this clone turned up once. Its antigen is not yet known. No base qualities exist here, and no much larger clone lies one base off it. CDR1 and CDR2 (ENHRY, SYGVKD) derive from the germline V gene. V is clipped by 8 bases and J by 2 bases, and the sequence between their germline boundaries is 13 bases long. The CDR3 starts with the cysteine, ends with the phenylalanine, and has 14 residues. Here the CDR3 DNA is all that survives: 42 bases in frame from base 1. At one collaborating source in Seattle, patients were enrolled during active infection and were followed longitudinally through the course of disease. Whole blood was collected in K2EDTA tubes by collaborating institutions according to the institutions' own protocols. For TCRbeta analysis, collaborators shipped samples in one of three forms: frozen whole blood, isolated PBMCs, or DNA extracted from either of those sample types.

The specimen sequenced was peripheral blood. This sequence originates from a man between 65 and 79 years old with COVID-19, enrolled during active disease. The sequence joins TRBV10-3 to TRBJ1-3, with no reliable assignment of the D segment. The DNA sequence follows: TGTGCCATCTCCTCGAAGGCGGCTGGAAACACCATATATTTT. It translates as CAISSKAAGNTIYF.